The 21 T cell receptor beta chains below were found in one sample sequenced in a study of T-cell reconstitution after alpha-beta-depleted transplantation in children (dated by TCRdb to 2015 to 2016). The library was prepared using PCR. This sample was sequenced with an Illumina HiSeq 2500. TCR libraries were prepared with molecular barcoding, using unique molecular identifiers to normalize TCRbeta repertoire quantification. The public sequencing data were trimmed at Q25 with fastp and processed into clonotypes with MiXCR by TCRdb, which kept only in-frame beta chains. Records with the same CDR3 protein are collapsed into one entry carrying the most frequent genes and DNA. The sample table lists fewer than 550,000 distinct CDR3 sequences, approximately 10% of them with a count of one. The ten largest clones add up to about 5% of the sample. The specimen was PBMCs from the stem cell graft donor, collected from the stem cell graft. The receptor source for this set is a human donor who donated a stem cell graft to a child with acute myeloid leukemia.

This clonotype was observed a few times. The V call is TRBV12-3 or TRBV12-4, the J call TRBJ2-1; 10 bases match TRBD2. The CDR3 loop spans 16 amino acids. V lost 5 bases, J lost 14 bases, and 18 bases stayed unmatched. The CDR3 DNA reads as TGTGCCAGCAGTCCGCCGACTAGCGGGTTCACCGCCGAGGAGTTCTTC. This translates into CASSPPTSGFTAEEFF.

The genes are TRBV5-1 and TRBJ2-2; D remains unclear. Germline CDR1 SGHRS, CDR2 YFSETQ. Trimming took off 1 base at V and 9 bases at J, with 10 bases between the two ends. The CDR3 covers 13 residues. Written as DNA, the CDR3 is TGCGCCAGCAGCTTGATAGCCCCCCGGGAGCTGTTTTTT. Its protein is CASSLIAPRELFF.

This clonotype was observed many times. The gene calls are TRBV29-1 and TRBJ2-3, with 7 bases matching TRBD1. The V and J ends lost 6 bases and 2 bases, in that order; junction bases with no gene match: 8. The CDR3 has 14 amino acids. CDR1 and CDR2 (germline): SQVTM, ANQGSEA. The CDR3 sequence: CSVHRQGTTDTQYF. DNA of the CDR3: TGCAGCGTCCACAGACAGGGAACCACAGATACGCAGTATTTT.

This clonotype has at least ten counts. This sequence joins TRBV27 and TRBJ2-5; maybe TRBD1 (5 bases). Trimming pared 8 bases from V and 6 bases from J, leaving 16 bases between. In germline, CDR1 is MNHEY, CDR2 SMNVEV (reference sequence). The CDR3 sequence is 13 residues long. In DNA, the CDR3 is TGTGCCAGCTCCTTTGGGCAGGGCCAGACCCAGTACTTC. This translates into CASSFGQGQTQYF.

This clonotype was recorded many times. V is TRBV28 and J is TRBJ1-4; D is unresolved. This CDR3 has 15 residues. The V end was cut by 6 bases, the J end by 3 bases, with 14 bases between. In germline, CDR1 is MDHEN, CDR2 SYDVKM. CDR3 region: CASRTLRAPNEKLFF. CDR3 bases: TGTGCCAGCAGAACTCTGAGGGCGCCTAATGAAAAACTGTTTTTT.

J is TRBJ2-3 and V is TRBV29-1; D ambiguous. The V gene lost 6 bases and the J gene lost 2 bases, with 12 bases spanning the gap. The CDR3 spans 13 residues. Germline-derived CDR1 and CDR2 are SQVTM and ANQGSEA. CDR3 nucleotide sequence: TGCAGCGTCGCAGGTAGGATCACAGATACGCAGTATTTT. It translates to CSVAGRITDTQYF.

In this sample, this clonotype turned up a few times. This sequence joins TRBV2 and TRBJ1-5; 7 bases map to TRBD1. This CDR3 has 17 residues. Germline V lookup: CDR1 SNHLY, CDR2 FYNNEI. V was clipped by 6 bases and J by 6 bases; unmatched bases: 17. CDR3 nucleotides: TGTGCCAGCAGCACCACCGGTGACGACAGGGTATCTCAGCCCCAGCATTTT. It is translated as CASSTTGDDRVSQPQHF.

This clonotype was observed at least ten times. The V gene is TRBV11-1, the J gene TRBJ2-5; TRBD1 matches at 7 bases. Trimming cost V 1 base and J 5 bases; bases outside gene matches: 4. The CDR3 is made up of 14 amino acids. CDR1 SGHAT and CDR2 FQDESV come from the germline V gene (reference sequence). CDR3 residues: CASSLGQGPETQYF. The CDR3, as DNA: TGTGCCAGCAGCTTAGGACAGGGTCCTGAGACCCAGTACTTC.

V is TRBV6-4 and J is TRBJ1-5, with 10 bases that match TRBD1. With 5 bases clipped from V and 5 bases from J, the junction kept 12 bases outside the gene matches. There are 17 residues in the CDR3. Germline loops: CDR1 MRHNA, CDR2 SNTAGT. CDR3 amino acids: CASSPSPGTGAHQPQHF. As DNA, the CDR3 is TGTGCCAGCAGTCCTTCCCCTGGGACAGGGGCTCATCAGCCCCAGCATTTT.

The rearrangement uses TRBV4-1 and TRBJ2-7; D assignment may be TRBD1 or TRBD2 (5 bases each). Germline V lookup: CDR1 MGHRA, CDR2 YSYEKL. The CDR3 runs to 15 residues. Trimming took off 0 bases at V and 6 bases at J, with 15 bases between the two ends. The CDR3 DNA is TGCGCCAGCAGCCAAGATACCGGGACCGGTGTCGAGCAGTACTTC. Translating gives CASSQDTGTGVEQYF.

The chain has TRBV5-1 and TRBJ2-7; possibly TRBD1 for D (5 bases). Germline CDR1 SGHRS, CDR2 YFSETQ. This CDR3 is built from 12 residues. CDR3 region: CASRPRVPLMNV. Written as DNA, the CDR3 is TGCGCCAGCAGACCCAGGGTCCCGCTAATGAACGTC.

This clonotype was recorded a few times. This chain links TRBV7-9 with TRBJ2-5, with TRBD2 as a possible D gene (6 bases). V lost 4 bases and J 1 base, leaving 13 bases between the germline ends. This CDR3 is 15 amino acids long. Germline assignment: CDR1 SEHNR and CDR2 FQNEAQ (reference sequence). CDR3 region: CASSSGRELQETQYF. The CDR3 DNA follows: TGTGCCAGCAGCTCGGGACGGGAGCTCCAAGAGACCCAGTACTTC.

The table lists this clonotype with a few counts. The chain carries TRBV4-1 and TRBJ2-3, with 12 nucleotides matching TRBD2. The CDR3 is 18 residues long. CDR1 is MGHRA and CDR2 is YSYEKL in the germline V gene. V lost 4 bases to trimming and J lost 0 bases; unmatched junction nucleotides: 8. CDR3 sequence: CASSRRTSGNTSTDTQYF. The DNA for the CDR3 is TGCGCCAGCAGCCGCCGGACTAGCGGGAACACTAGCACAGATACGCAGTATTTT.

The chain carries TRBV7-2 and TRBJ2-3; no clear D gene. Trimming left V 0 bases short and J 1 base short, with 8 bases between. The CDR3 is 15 amino acids. CDR1 is SGHTA and CDR2 is FQGNSA in the germline V gene. The CDR3 spells CASSLALSRTDTQYF. CDR3 bases: TGTGCCAGCAGCTTAGCCTTGTCCCGCACAGATACGCAGTATTTT.

The chain joins TRBV6-1 to TRBJ2-1; D may be TRBD1 or TRBD2 (5 bases each). The germline gives CDR1 MNHNS, CDR2 SASEGT. Trimming removed 8 bases at V and 2 bases at J, with 19 bases between. The CDR3 sequence is 16 residues long. The CDR3, as DNA: TGTGCCAGCGGTGGGTACTCAGGGACCCCCTACAATGAGCAGTTCTTC. As protein: CASGGYSGTPYNEQFF.

This clonotype showed up just a few times. The chain carries TRBV10-3 and TRBJ2-1; 10 nucleotides align to TRBD2. V shed 3 bases and J 5 bases; nucleotides not matched to a gene: 7. Per the germline V gene, CDR1 is ENHRY and CDR2 is SYGVKD. This CDR3 comprises 16 residues. The CDR3 region has the DNA TGTGCCATCAGTGAAATTGTAAGCGGGAGGGACAATGAGCAGTTCTTC. Translated: CAISEIVSGRDNEQFF.

V is TRBV13 and J is TRBJ1-3; no definite D call. Trimming removed 5 bases from V and 3 bases from J, with 8 bases in between. The germline CDR1 and CDR2 sequences are PRHDT and FYEKMQ (reference sequence). The CDR3 contains 13 residues. The CDR3 sequence is CASSRQGGNTIYF. CDR3 sequence (DNA): TGTGCCAGCAGCCGACAAGGTGGAAACACCATATATTTT.

To note about this clonotype: Germline is not matched at one junction end, which may reflect a read error. The V gene is TRBV5-8, the J gene TRBJ2-1; no definite D call. Germline V lookup: CDR1 SGHTS, CDR2 YDEGEE. This CDR3 is built from 17 residues. This chain's CDR3 is CASCLPLRAPTYNEQFF. The CDR3 DNA reads as TGTGCCAGCTGCTTGCCCCTTCGTGCGCCAACCTACAATGAGCAGTTCTTC. Complete variable domain (other parts from reference TRBV5-8 and TRBJ2-1): EAGVTQSPTHLIKTRGQQATLRCSPISGHTSVYWYQQALGLGLQFLLWYDEGEERNRGNFPPRFSGRQFPNYSSELNVNALELEDSALYLCASCLPLRAPTYNEQFFGPGTRLTVL.

V and J are TRBV29-1 and TRBJ2-1; TRBD2 aligns across 13 bases. The CDR3 totals 14 residues. The trim removed 7 bases at V and 3 bases at J, leaving 3 bases unmatched. Looked up from germline, CDR1 is SQVTM and CDR2 is ANQGSEA. CDR3 region: CSAGTSGIYNEQFF. The CDR3 DNA reads TGCAGCGCTGGGACTAGCGGGATCTACAATGAGCAGTTCTTC.

The V gene is TRBV6-5, the J gene TRBJ2-7; D uncertain. This CDR3 spans 15 amino acids. Trimming removed 2 bases at V and 0 bases at J, with 11 bases between. CDR1 is MNHEY and CDR2 is SVGAGI in the germline V gene. CDR3 sequence: CASSYRSSSSYEQYF. As DNA, the CDR3 is TGTGCCAGCAGTTACAGGTCCTCCAGCTCCTACGAGCAGTACTTC.

This rearrangement joins TRBV20-1 to TRBJ2-1; 7 bases fit TRBD2. The CDR3 is made up of 14 amino acids. Looked up from germline, CDR1 is DFQATT and CDR2 is SNEGSKA (reference sequence). V dropped 5 bases and J dropped 2; count of bases not matched to a gene: 6. In nucleotides, the CDR3 is TGCAGTGCTCCCCGAGCGGGAACCTACAATGAGCAGTTCTTC. Its protein is CSAPRAGTYNEQFF.